These T cell receptor beta chains were read from a single sample in a study of T cells in placental villitis. Clones were sequenced by immunoSEQ multiplex PCR, and TCRdb holds only the in-frame ones, with some missing. The sample contains about 1,500 clones, over 70% of which appear only once. Material: placental tissue containing maternal and fetal cells. The source of these receptors is a human patient with villitis of unknown etiology; the placental T cells may come from both mother and fetus. Both conserved end residues are part of each CDR3. The D gene is left open where the match is weak. The listing skips clone size in some rows; elsewhere it reads once, few, many or a size class.

d_gene	v_gene	j_gene	abundance	CDR3aa	CDR3nt
.	TRBV30	TRBJ2-7	.	CAWSMGQELYEQYF	TGTGCCTGGAGTATGGGGCAGGAACTCTACGAGCAGTACTTC
TRBD1	TRBV28	TRBJ2-2	.	CASTDRDPGELFF	TGTGCCAGCACAGACAGGGATCCCGGGGAGCTGTTTTTT
.	TRBV30	TRBJ2-3	.	CAWSVLGTQYF	TGTGCCTGGAGTGTACTCGGTACGCAGTATTTT
.	TRBV5-4	TRBJ1-2	.	CASSLQGIRGYTF	TGTGCCAGCAGCTTGCAGGGGATTAGGGGCTACACCTTC
.	TRBV5-1	TRBJ2-2	.	CASSEGVTNTGELFF	TGCGCCAGCAGCGAGGGGGTGACGAACACCGGGGAGCTGTTTTTT
.	TRBV2	TRBJ2-7	.	CASSEGQVLSYEQYF	TGTGCCAGCAGTGAAGGCCAGGTCCTCTCCTACGAGCAGTACTTC
.	TRBV7-9	TRBJ2-3	once	CASSLGEITDTQYF	TGTGCCAGCAGCTTGGGGGAGATCACAGATACGCAGTATTTT
.	TRBV28	TRBJ1-1	.	CASSLSARMDTEAFF	TGTGCCAGCAGTTTATCGGCGAGAATGGACACTGAAGCTTTCTTT
.	TRBV9	TRBJ2-3	.	CASSVGTDTQYF	TGTGCCAGCAGCGTAGGAACAGATACGCAGTATTTT
.	TRBV19	TRBJ1-2	.	CASTTGSNDGYTF	TGTGCCAGTACCACAGGGTCAAACGATGGCTACACCTTC
.	TRBV6-5	TRBJ1-1	.	CASSYSIGRTNTEAFF	TGTGCCAGCAGTTACTCGATAGGCAGGACTAACACTGAAGCTTTCTTT
TRBD1	TRBV27	TRBJ2-3	.	CASRTGLIDTQYF	TGTGCCAGCAGGACAGGGTTAATAGATACGCAGTATTTT
.	TRBV29-1	TRBJ1-1	.	CSAGTLYTEAFF	TGCAGCGCCGGGACACTATACACTGAAGCTTTCTTT
.	TRBV5-1	TRBJ1-2	.	CASSLELGADYGYTF	TGCGCCAGCAGCTTGGAACTGGGGGCGGACTATGGCTACACCTTC
TRBD1	TRBV7-3	TRBJ1-1	.	CASSTQGGEAFF	TGTGCCAGCAGCACACAGGGGGGTGAAGCTTTCTTT
.	TRBV5-1	TRBJ2-7	.	CASSLRAGFYFSYEQYF	TGCGCCAGCAGCTTGAGGGCAGGATTCTATTTCTCCTACGAGCAGTACTTC
.	TRBV5-4	TRBJ2-6	.	CASSPPGSRSGANVLTF	TGTGCCAGCAGCCCTCCGGGATCTCGCTCTGGGGCCAACGTCCTGACTTTC
TRBD2	TRBV6-5	TRBJ2-1	.	CASSRGLAGYNEQFF	TGTGCCAGCAGCCGCGGACTAGCGGGTTACAATGAGCAGTTCTTC
.	TRBV6-2/TRBV6-3	TRBJ1-1	.	CASSYSPGGLTEAFF	TGTGCCAGCAGTTACTCACCGGGAGGGCTCACTGAAGCTTTCTTT
.	TRBV5-1	TRBJ2-5	.	CASSGGSGETQYF	TGCGCCAGCAGCGGGGGGTCCGGGGAGACCCAGTACTTC
TRBD2	TRBV14	TRBJ2-5	.	CASSQGVAGVQYF	TGTGCCAGCAGCCAAGGGGTAGCGGGGGTTCAGTACTTC
.	TRBV19	TRBJ2-2	.	CASSLWTANTGELFF	TGTGCCAGTAGTCTATGGACGGCGAACACCGGGGAGCTGTTTTTT
.	TRBV24-1	TRBJ2-2	.	CATSDWGSNTGELFF	TGTGCCACCAGTGATTGGGGTAGCAACACCGGGGAGCTGTTTTTT
TRBD2	TRBV5-6	TRBJ2-5	few	CASSFGGYKTQYF	TGTGCCAGCAGCTTCGGGGGGTACAAGACCCAGTACTTC
.	TRBV5-1	TRBJ1-1	.	CASSLRSGTLNTEAFF	TGCGCCAGCAGCTTGAGGTCAGGGACTCTGAACACTGAAGCTTTCTTT
.	TRBV7-9	TRBJ2-5	.	CASRFDPGRETQYF	TGTGCCAGCAGGTTTGACCCGGGAAGAGAGACCCAGTACTTC
TRBD1	TRBV29-1	TRBJ2-7	.	CSVTGDSYEQYF	TGCAGCGTCACAGGGGACTCCTACGAGCAGTACTTC
.	TRBV29-1	TRBJ1-1	once	CSVVEVGDTEAFF	TGCAGCGTTGTGGAGGTAGGAGACACTGAAGCTTTCTTT
.	TRBV5-1	TRBJ2-4	once	CASSLGAVAKNIQYF	TGCGCCAGCAGCTTGGGGGCGGTAGCCAAAAACATTCAGTACTTC
.	TRBV5-1	TRBJ1-1	few	CASSLILQGGAEAFF	TGCGCCAGCAGCTTGATTTTGCAGGGAGGGGCTGAAGCTTTCTTT
.	TRBV6-2/TRBV6-3	TRBJ1-6	.	CASSSGGGEGSPLHF	TGTGCCAGCAGTTCGGGGGGCGGTGAAGGTTCACCCCTCCACTTT
.	TRBV6-5	TRBJ1-1	few	CASRASTASTEAFF	TGTGCCAGCAGGGCTTCGACAGCCTCCACTGAAGCTTTCTTT
TRBD2	TRBV9	TRBJ2-3	.	CASSVGTGGTDTQYF	TGTGCCAGCAGCGTAGGTACGGGGGGAACAGATACGCAGTATTTT
TRBD1	TRBV24-1	TRBJ1-5	.	CATSDLRQGGGQPQHF	TGTGCCACCAGTGATTTGAGGCAGGGGGGAGGTCAGCCCCAGCATTTT
TRBD1	TRBV25-1	TRBJ1-2	.	CASSAGTGVGYTF	TGTGCCAGCAGTGCGGGGACAGGGGTGGGCTACACCTTC
.	TRBV7-3	TRBJ1-1	.	CASSLQGNTEAFF	TGTGCCAGCAGCTTACAGGGGAACACTGAAGCTTTCTTT
.	TRBV21-1	TRBJ1-1	.	CASSASDRGGTEAFF	TGTGCCAGCAGCGCCTCGGACAGGGGGGGAACTGAAGCTTTCTTT
.	TRBV5-1	TRBJ2-1	.	CASSLQAEYNEQFF	TGCGCCAGCAGCTTGCAGGCGGAATACAATGAGCAGTTCTTC
.	TRBV28	TRBJ2-1	.	CVSSTLPEVDEQFF	TGTGTCAGCAGCACTCTCCCGGAGGTCGATGAGCAGTTCTTC
TRBD2	TRBV7-9	TRBJ2-7	.	CASSPRTSGGFSYEQYF	TGTGCCAGCAGCCCAAGGACTAGCGGGGGGTTCTCCTACGAGCAGTACTTC